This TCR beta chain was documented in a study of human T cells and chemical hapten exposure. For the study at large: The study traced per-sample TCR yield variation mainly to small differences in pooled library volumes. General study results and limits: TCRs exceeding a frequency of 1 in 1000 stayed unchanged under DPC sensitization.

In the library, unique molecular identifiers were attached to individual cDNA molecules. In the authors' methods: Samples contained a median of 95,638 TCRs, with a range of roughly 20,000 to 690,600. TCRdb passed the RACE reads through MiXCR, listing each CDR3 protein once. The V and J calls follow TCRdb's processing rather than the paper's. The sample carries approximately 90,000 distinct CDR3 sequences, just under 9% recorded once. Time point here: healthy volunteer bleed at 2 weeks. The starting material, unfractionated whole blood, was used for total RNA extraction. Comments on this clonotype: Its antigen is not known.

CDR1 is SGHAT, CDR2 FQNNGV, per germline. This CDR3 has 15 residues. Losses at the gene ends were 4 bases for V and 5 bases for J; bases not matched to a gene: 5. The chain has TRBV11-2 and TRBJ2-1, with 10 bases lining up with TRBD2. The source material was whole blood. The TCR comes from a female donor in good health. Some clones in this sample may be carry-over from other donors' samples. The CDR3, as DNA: TGTGCCAGCAGCTCTAGGACTAGCGGTCACAATGAGCAGTTCTTC. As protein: CASSSRTSGHNEQFF.